The T cell receptor (beta chain) described here comes from a study of T cells after yellow fever vaccination. Of note for this clonotype: Its antigen is unidentified.

Study-wide results and caveats: A weaker secondary response peaked on day 5, the primary on day 15.

TCRdb itself ran the 5' RACE reads through MiXCR, one entry per CDR3 protein. The profile covers about 580,000 distinct CDR3 sequences, with approximately 16% appearing a single time and approximately 15% taken by the ten largest. Trimming pared 6 bases from V and 4 bases from J, leaving 11 bases between. Germline V gene lookup returns CDR1 MDHEN and CDR2 SYDVKM. CDR3 length: 13 amino acids. The chain combines TRBV28 with TRBJ2-3, with a possible D match to TRBD1 (6 bases). The source was PBMCs, collected 5 to 6 days after the first yellow fever vaccination. This receptor was identified in a man between 18 and 35 years old who received the YFV17D yellow fever vaccine. CDR3 sequence (DNA): TGTGCCAGCAGACAGGGTGGCGCAGATACGCAGTATTTT. Its translation is CASRQGGADTQYF.